This entry lists 28 T cell receptor beta chains sequenced from one sample in a study of blood T cell repertoires in COVID-19. The method was immunoSEQ multiplex PCR; TCRdb's version includes in-frame clones alone and lacks a portion of them. The table records around 60,000 clones, about 88% of them present only once. The specimen sequenced was peripheral blood. The receptors shown here come from a woman aged 60-70 years with active COVID-19.

The chain carries TRBV14 and TRBJ1-5, with a tentative D call TRBD1 (6 bases). The CDR3 runs 18 residues. Per germline, CDR1 SGHDN and CDR2 FVKESK. Trimming removed 0 bases at V and 9 bases at J, with 24 bases between. DNA of the CDR3: TGTGCCAGCAGCCAAGAGGTCAGGGGCGCGGCGCCGCAAGGGCCCCAGCATTTT. Translating gives CASSQEVRGAAPQGPQHF.

This clone was counted only a few times. The CDR3 bases are TGCGCCAGCGGCCCTGGCACTGAAGCTTTCTTT. It codes for CASGPGTEAFF. The chain uses TRBV10-2 and TRBJ1-1; the D is unclear. Germline CDR1 WSHSY, CDR2 SAAADI. CDR3 length: 11 residues. Trimming left V 8 bases short and J 4 bases short, with 8 bases between.

The V call is TRBV3-1 (or the pseudogene TRBV3-2), the J call TRBJ1-1, with TRBD1 matching 8 bases. The J segment lost 10 bases and the V segment lost 1 base, leaving 8 bases of the junction unmatched. Germline CDR1 LGHDT, CDR2 YNNKEL (reference sequence). This CDR3 contains 14 residues. CDR3 DNA sequence: TGTGCCAGCAGCCAAGGGACAGGGCTGGGGAGAGCTTTCTTT. Encoded protein: CASSQGTGLGRAFF.

The gene calls are TRBV10-3 and TRBJ1-1; a possible D gene is TRBD1 (5 bases). Trimming stripped 4 bases from V and 4 bases from J, with 10 bases between. The CDR3 has 13 amino acids. CDR1 and CDR2 from the germline V gene are ENHRY and SYGVKD. The DNA of the CDR3 is TGTGCCATCAGTGGGGCAGGGCGCACTGAAGCTTTCTTT. Translation: CAISGAGRTEAFF.

The chain combines TRBV19 with TRBJ1-5; D remains ambiguous. V was clipped by 5 bases and J by 10 bases, with 12 bases between them. This CDR3 is built from 12 residues. Looked up from germline, CDR1 is LNHDA and CDR2 is SQIVND (reference sequence). CDR3 loop: CASSSSDSPQHF. Written as DNA, the CDR3 is TGTGCCAGTAGTTCATCGGATAGCCCCCAGCATTTT.

This clone has only one observation. This chain links TRBV4-2 with TRBJ2-2; a weak D match, TRBD2 (6 bases). Germline V CDR1 and CDR2: LGHNA, YNFKEQ. There are 14 residues in the CDR3. Trimming removed 6 bases from V and 3 bases from J, with 11 bases in between. CDR3 in amino acids: CASRRDFHTGELFF. The CDR3 DNA is TGTGCCAGCAGAAGGGACTTCCACACCGGGGAGCTGTTTTTT.

This chain uses TRBV19 with TRBJ2-7; TRBD1 matches 11 bases. The CDR3 has 15 amino acids. V was pared by 3 bases and J by 3 bases, with 4 bases of the junction left unmatched. Germline V CDR1 and CDR2: LNHDA, SQIVND (reference sequence). The CDR3 sequence: CASSIPGQGDYEQYF. The CDR3 DNA reads as TGTGCCAGTAGTATCCCGGGACAGGGGGACTACGAGCAGTACTTC.

The gene calls are TRBV9 and TRBJ2-2; tentative D call: TRBD1 (6 bases). Trimming removed 1 base at V and 7 bases at J, with 11 bases between. The CDR3 has 14 amino acids. The germline V gene has CDR1 SGDLS and CDR2 YYNGEE. In DNA, the CDR3 is TGTGCCAGCAGCGTAATGGGGGCGGGCGGGGAGCTGTTTTTT. Translating gives CASSVMGAGGELFF. Full variable domain (rest looked up from reference TRBV9 and TRBJ2-2): DSGVTQTPKHLITATGQRVTLRCSPRSGDLSVYWYQQSLDQGLQFLIQYYNGEERAKGNILERFSAQQFPDLHSELNLSSLELGDSALYFCASSVMGAGGELFFGEGSRLTVL.

The rearrangement joins TRBV5-5 to TRBJ2-2; no definite D call. With 4 bases removed from V and 8 bases from J, the gap between germline ends came to 12 bases. The CDR3 covers 13 residues. Per germline, CDR1 SGHKS and CDR2 YYEKEE (reference sequence). The CDR3 here is CASSLGSTGELFF. The CDR3 bases are TGTGCCAGCAGCCTAGGATCCACAGGGGAGCTGTTTTTT.

The chain joins TRBV6-6 to TRBJ2-5; D is possibly TRBD2 (5 bases). V gave up 5 bases and J gave up 4 bases, with 17 bases separating them. Germline loops: CDR1 MNHNY, CDR2 SVGAGI (reference sequence). CDR3 size: 15 residues. This chain's CDR3 is CASSPNIDGGETQYF. The CDR3 DNA is TGTGCCAGCAGTCCCAACATTGATGGAGGAGAGACCCAGTACTTC.

This clone appeared a single time. V is TRBV11-2 and J is TRBJ2-1, with 8 bases lining up with TRBD2. The germline gives CDR1 SGHAT, CDR2 FQNNGV. The CDR3 extends over 15 amino acids. The V segment lost 5 bases and the J segment 7 bases; nucleotides outside the gene matches: 10. The CDR3 nucleotides read TGTGCCAGCAGCACCCGGGGGGGCCGCCGGAATGAGCAGTTCTTC. Protein: CASSTRGGRRNEQFF.

The chain is built from TRBV10-3 and TRBJ2-1, with TRBD1 matching over 7 bases. The CDR3 runs to 12 residues. J gave up 8 bases and V 7 bases, and 5 bases lay outside the gene matches. Germline V gene sequence: CDR1 ENHRY, CDR2 SYGVKD. CDR3 sequence: CAITPTGYEQFF. CDR3 coding DNA: TGTGCCATCACCCCGACAGGGTATGAGCAGTTCTTC.

The chain carries TRBV18 and TRBJ2-3; 10 bases are a match to TRBD2. Germline lookup yields CDR1 KGHSH and CDR2 LQKENI. The CDR3 is made up of 16 amino acids. The junction had 8 bases not matched to a gene; V was cut back by 8 bases and J by 0 bases. CDR3 sequence: CASPLAGATSTDTQYF. Here the CDR3 DNA reads TGTGCCAGCCCGCTAGCGGGGGCGACTAGCACAGATACGCAGTATTTT.

This sequence joins TRBV5-4 and TRBJ1-4, with 9 bases lining up with TRBD1. CDR1 is SGHNT, CDR2 YYREEE, per germline (reference sequence). The V gene end was trimmed by 0 bases and the J gene end by 8 bases; junction bases not matched to a gene: 5. The CDR3 runs 15 residues. The chain's CDR3 is CASSLVGTGKEKLFF. CDR3 in DNA: TGTGCCAGCAGCTTGGTGGGGACAGGGAAAGAAAAACTGTTTTTT. The full variable domain, with the rest looked up from reference TRBV5-4 and TRBJ1-4, is ETGVTQSPTHLIKTRGQQVTLRCSSQSGHNTVSWYQQALGQGPQFIFQYYREEENGRGNFPPRFSGLQFPNYSSELNVNALELDDSALYLCASSLVGTGKEKLFFGSGTQLSVL.

This clone was picked up one time. This rearrangement joins TRBV19 to TRBJ2-5, with 8 positions matching TRBD2. This CDR3 spans 17 amino acids. J gave up 0 bases and V 7 bases, and 13 bases lay outside the gene matches. Germline lookup yields CDR1 LNHDA and CDR2 SQIVND (reference sequence). CDR3 residues: CASTPTGGATYQETQYF. The CDR3 DNA follows: TGTGCCAGTACGCCTACGGGGGGGGCCACGTACCAAGAGACCCAGTACTTC. The complete variable domain, with remaining parts taken from reference TRBV19 and TRBJ2-5, reads DGGITQSPKYLFRKEGQNVTLSCEQNLNHDAMYWYRQDPGQGLRLIYYSQIVNDFQKGDIAEGYSVSREKKESFPLTVTSAQKNPTAFYLCASTPTGGATYQETQYFGPGTRLLVL.

The gene calls are TRBV7-6 and TRBJ1-5; the D gene is possibly TRBD1 (5 bases). V lost 1 base, J lost 6 bases, and 10 bases lay in between. This CDR3 has 14 residues. The germline V gene encodes CDR1 SGHVS and CDR2 FNYEAQ. The CDR3 spells CASSLGDSIQPQHF. The CDR3 nucleotides are TGTGCCAGCAGCTTAGGGGACTCAATTCAGCCCCAGCATTTT.

This sequence joins TRBV9 and TRBJ1-2; 8 bases line up with TRBD1. This CDR3 is 14 amino acids long. The V gene's germline CDR1 is SGDLS and CDR2 YYNGEE. After removal of 3 bases from V and 5 bases from J, the junction contained 6 bases not matched to a gene. This CDR3 reads CASSEGDRGYGYTF. CDR3 in DNA: TGTGCCAGCAGCGAGGGAGACAGGGGTTATGGCTACACCTTC.

J is TRBJ2-7 and V is TRBV5-4; tentative D call: TRBD1 (6 bases). From germline, CDR1 is SGHNT and CDR2 YYREEE (reference sequence). V was pared by 2 bases and J by 4 bases, with 7 bases between. This CDR3 has 12 amino acids. CDR3 sequence: CASSLQGYEQYF. The CDR3 DNA is TGTGCCAGCAGCTTACAGGGATACGAGCAGTACTTC.

The chain has TRBV5-1 and TRBJ2-1; the match to TRBD1 covers 7 bases. V lost 2 bases, J lost 8 bases, and 13 bases stayed unmatched. The CDR3 loop spans 16 amino acids. Germline V lookup: CDR1 SGHRS, CDR2 YFSETQ. The CDR3 nucleotides read TGCGCCAGCAGCTTCAACGACAGGGTGGTAGCAGATGAGCAGTTCTTC. As protein: CASSFNDRVVADEQFF.

In DNA form, the CDR3 reads TGTGCCAGCTCACCACTAGCGGGGGTCTCCACAGATACGCAGTATTTT. Amino acid sequence: CASSPLAGVSTDTQYF. The chain recombines TRBV18 with TRBJ2-3, with 9 nucleotides matching TRBD2. With V trimmed by 1 base and J by 2 bases, 4 bases remained unmatched. Germline V lookup: CDR1 KGHSH, CDR2 LQKENI. The CDR3 is 16 amino acids.

V and J are TRBV19 and TRBJ2-6, with a possible D match to TRBD1 (5 bases). Per the germline V gene, CDR1 is LNHDA and CDR2 is SQIVND (reference sequence). Trimming pared 3 bases from V and 3 bases from J, leaving 6 bases between. This CDR3 comprises 14 residues. The CDR3 reads CASSIQGGANVLTF. The CDR3 DNA is TGTGCCAGTAGTATCCAGGGTGGGGCCAACGTCCTGACTTTC.

This rearrangement joins TRBV15 to TRBJ2-6, with 7 bases that match TRBD1. J lost 4 bases, V lost 0 bases, and 6 bases had no gene match. Germline V CDR1 and CDR2: LNHNV, YYDKDF (reference sequence). This CDR3 region has 17 residues. The CDR3 loop reads CATSREGRGRGANVLTF. For the CDR3, the DNA is TGTGCCACCAGCAGAGAAGGCAGGGGGAGAGGGGCCAACGTCCTGACTTTC.

The rearrangement uses TRBV3-1 (or the pseudogene TRBV3-2) and TRBJ1-2; 8 bases map to TRBD1. There are 17 residues in the CDR3. Trimming took 1 base from V and 8 from J; bases not matched to a gene: 15. In germline, CDR1 is LGHDT, CDR2 YNNKEL (reference sequence). CDR3 in DNA: TGTGCCAGCAGCCAAGGGCTTCTACAGGGACAGGTCGAGGGCTACACCTTC. Translating gives CASSQGLLQGQVEGYTF.

The chain uses TRBV6-5 and TRBJ2-3, with 9 bases aligning to TRBD2. The CDR3 runs 16 residues. The V gene end was trimmed by 0 bases and the J gene end by 0 bases; junction bases not matched to a gene: 1. Germline-derived CDR1 and CDR2 are MNHEY and SVGAGI. The CDR3 here is CASSYSLAGSTDTQYF. CDR3 sequence (DNA): TGTGCCAGCAGTTACTCGCTAGCGGGGAGCACAGATACGCAGTATTTT.

This chain joins TRBV5-6 and TRBJ2-1, with TRBD1 identical over 8 bases. The J segment lost 2 bases and the V segment lost 4 bases, leaving 8 bases of the junction unmatched. The length of the CDR3 is 16 residues. Looked up from germline, CDR1 is SGHDT and CDR2 is YYEEEE. As DNA, the CDR3 is TGTGCCAGCAGCATACCTGGACAGGGCCCCTACAATGAGCAGTTCTTC. Translated, it gives CASSIPGQGPYNEQFF.

The rearrangement joins TRBV7-9 to TRBJ2-7, with TRBD2 identical over 13 bases. The V gene end was trimmed by 0 bases and the J gene end by 2 bases; junction bases not matched to a gene: 4. CDR1 and CDR2 from the germline V gene are SEHNR and FQNEAQ (reference sequence). The CDR3 is 17 residues long. The CDR3 here is CASSLAAGLAGPYEQYF. The CDR3 nucleotides are TGTGCCAGCAGCTTAGCGGCGGGACTAGCGGGGCCCTACGAGCAGTACTTC.

The chain recombines TRBV9 with TRBJ1-4; a weak D match, TRBD1 (5 bases). Germline V CDR1 and CDR2: SGDLS, YYNGEE. The CDR3 runs to 15 residues. With 4 bases removed from V and 1 base from J, the gap between germline ends came to 11 bases. CDR3 loop: CASSPRGGTNEKLFF. Here the CDR3 DNA reads TGTGCCAGCAGCCCACGCGGGGGAACTAATGAAAAACTGTTTTTT. Full variable domain (outside the CDR3, taken from reference TRBV9 and TRBJ1-4): DSGVTQTPKHLITATGQRVTLRCSPRSGDLSVYWYQQSLDQGLQFLIQYYNGEERAKGNILERFSAQQFPDLHSELNLSSLELGDSALYFCASSPRGGTNEKLFFGSGTQLSVL.

This clone was counted a single time. V and J are TRBV3-1 (or the pseudogene TRBV3-2) and TRBJ2-1, with D possibly TRBD1 on 7 matching bases. The V gene's germline CDR1 is LGHDT and CDR2 YNNKEL (reference sequence). Trimming stripped 4 bases from V and 8 bases from J, with 12 bases between. The CDR3 loop spans 13 amino acids. CDR3 DNA: TGTGCCAGCAGCCCAGGGGGGATCGATGAGCAGTTCTTC. It encodes CASSPGGIDEQFF.